Below, 10 T cell receptor beta chains from the same sample are listed, as sequenced in a study of T cell responses to AZD1222 COVID-19 vaccine. Repertoires were generated with immunoSEQ multiplex PCR, while TCRdb's copy carries only in-frame clones and drops some. The sample contains some 200,000 clones, roughly nine tenths of which appear only once. The sequenced sample was peripheral blood, obtained 28 days after the second AZD1222 dose. All receptors come from an adult who received the AZD1222 COVID-19 vaccine.

The chain uses TRBV19 and TRBJ1-2; TRBD1 aligns across 8 bases. This CDR3 is built from 15 residues. Trimming removed 4 bases from V and 7 bases from J; junction bases left unmatched: 11. Per germline, CDR1 LNHDA and CDR2 SQIVND (reference sequence). CDR3 in DNA: TGTGCCAGTAGTACCCGCCTGGACAGGGTTTTTGGCTACACCTTC. Translated, it gives CASSTRLDRVFGYTF. The variable domain in full, with the rest retrieved from reference TRBV19 and TRBJ1-2, is DGGITQSPKYLFRKEGQNVTLSCEQNLNHDAMYWYRQDPGQGLRLIYYSQIVNDFQKGDIAEGYSVSREKKESFPLTVTSAQKNPTAFYLCASSTRLDRVFGYTFGSGTRLTVV.

The chain combines TRBV5-1 with TRBJ2-7; no firm D call. Trimming pared 4 bases from V and 3 bases from J, leaving 20 bases between. Germline-derived CDR1 and CDR2 are SGHRS and YFSETQ. The CDR3 contains 16 residues. This CDR3 is CASSPFSPGAVYEQYF. The CDR3 DNA sequence: TGCGCCAGCAGCCCTTTCTCCCCGGGCGCAGTCTACGAGCAGTACTTC.

The CDR3: CASSFVGYEQYF. DNA of the CDR3: TGTGCCAGCAGTTTTGTAGGTTACGAGCAGTACTTC. V usage is TRBV27 and J usage is TRBJ2-7; no definite D call. This CDR3 is built from 12 residues. Germline CDR1 reads MNHEY; CDR2 reads SMNVEV (reference sequence). The V gene lost 3 bases and the J gene lost 4 bases, with 7 bases spanning the gap.

This clone was observed a handful of times. The rearrangement uses TRBV30 and TRBJ1-4; D is ambiguous. Looked up from germline, CDR1 is GTSNPN and CDR2 is SVGIG (reference sequence). The CDR3 extends over 12 amino acids. Trimming removed 5 bases at V and 11 bases at J, with 15 bases between. The DNA for the CDR3 is TGTGCCTGGTCCCGGGCCCCGGGTAAACTGTTTTTT. It translates to CAWSRAPGKLFF. The full variable domain, its missing parts supplied by reference TRBV30 and TRBJ1-4, is SQTIHQWPATLVQPVGSPLSLECTVEGTSNPNLYWYRQAAGRGLQLLFYSVGIGQISSEVPQNLSASRPQDRQFILSSKKLLLSDSGFYLCAWSRAPGKLFFGSGTQLSVL.

This clone was recorded only once. The chain joins TRBV3-1 (or the pseudogene TRBV3-2) to TRBJ1-5; the D gene is possibly TRBD1 (5 bases). Per germline, CDR1 LGHDT and CDR2 YNNKEL (reference sequence). V was cut by 4 bases and J by 7 bases, with 11 bases left in between. The CDR3 is 13 amino acids. As DNA, the CDR3 is TGTGCCAGCAGCCCAGGGACTAGGCAGCCCCAGCATTTT. Translating it yields CASSPGTRQPQHF.

This clone was seen a single time. The chain's CDR3 is CAVGQGADANTGELFF. CDR3 bases: TGTGCCGTAGGCCAGGGTGCGGACGCGAACACCGGGGAGCTGTTTTTT. The rearrangement joins TRBV25-1 to TRBJ2-2, with a possible D match to TRBD1 (5 bases). Germline assignment: CDR1 MGHDK and CDR2 SYGVNS. The CDR3 totals 16 residues. Trimming removed 11 bases from V and 0 bases from J, with 19 bases in between.

The gene calls are TRBV18 and TRBJ1-3, with 8 bases aligning to TRBD1. The CDR3 consists of 16 residues. Germline CDR1 reads KGHSH; CDR2 reads LQKENI. The V gene end was trimmed by 6 bases and the J gene end by 0 bases; junction bases not matched to a gene: 7. CDR3 nucleotide sequence: TGTGCCAGCTCCCGGGGACAGGTTTACTCTGGAAACACCATATATTTT. Its protein is CASSRGQVYSGNTIYF.

The chain employs TRBV24-1 and TRBJ1-5, with D hard to call. Germline assignment: CDR1 KGHDR and CDR2 SFDVKD. V gave up 12 bases and J gave up 8 bases, with 13 bases separating them. The CDR3 has 11 residues. CDR3 amino acids: CAQAGRKPQHF. The CDR3 coding sequence is TGTGCCCAAGCAGGCAGGAAGCCCCAGCATTTT.

The chain links TRBV4-3 to TRBJ1-3, with 8 positions matching TRBD1. This CDR3 spans 14 amino acids. In germline, CDR1 is LGHNA, CDR2 YSLEER. V lost 3 bases and J lost 5; bases outside the gene matches: 3. CDR3 nucleotide sequence: TGCGCCAGCAGCCATGGACAGGGTAGAAACACCATATATTTT. It codes for CASSHGQGRNTIYF.

The chain is built from TRBV9 and TRBJ2-2, with D perhaps TRBD1 or TRBD2 (5 bases each). The V gene lost 4 bases and the J gene lost 1 base, with 26 bases spanning the gap. There are 20 residues in the CDR3. The germline gives CDR1 SGDLS, CDR2 YYNGEE. Here the CDR3 DNA reads TGTGCCAGCAGCCACTTTGGGGGTTCGAGGGACCAACAGAACACCGGGGAGCTGTTTTTT. Translation: CASSHFGGSRDQQNTGELFF.